The rows below give T cell receptor beta chains drawn from one sample of a study of blood T cell repertoires in COVID-19. The protocol was immunoSEQ multiplex PCR, while the TCRdb copy is restricted to in-frame clones and leaves out a portion. The sample records about 160,000 clones, approximately 81% being singletons. The sequenced sample consisted of PBMCs or T cells enriched from blood (not recorded which). These receptor sequences come from a man aged 55 to 70 who had recovered from COVID-19. Both conserved end residues are part of each CDR3. D genes are given only for firm matches. Clone size, where shown, is once, few, many, or a class for clones that have expanded.

TRBV18	-	TRBJ1-1	once	TGTGCCAGCTCACCCAATGGCATCGGGACTTCGAACACTGAAGCTTTCTTT	CASSPNGIGTSNTEAFF
TRBV7-3	-	TRBJ2-2	few	TGTGCCAGCAGCTTACGGACCGGGGAGCTGTTTTTT	CASSLRTGELFF
TRBV3-1/TRBV3-2	TRBD1	TRBJ1-6	-	TGTGCCAGCAGCCTGGGACAGGGGAATTCACCCCTCCACTTT	CASSLGQGNSPLHF
TRBV5-4	-	TRBJ1-2	-	TGTGCCAGCAGCTTGGTAAATAACTATGGCTACACCTTC	CASSLVNNYGYTF
TRBV13	TRBD2	TRBJ2-1	-	TGTGCCAGCAGCTTAAACAGCGGGAGTCTTGGGGAGCAGTTCTTC	CASSLNSGSLGEQFF
TRBV19	TRBD2	TRBJ2-1	-	TGTGCCAGTAGTGGGTATAGCGGGATGGATGAGCAGTTCTTC	CASSGYSGMDEQFF
TRBV12-3/TRBV12-4	-	TRBJ1-2	-	TGTGCCAGCAGCCTACAGGATCACTATGGCTACACCTTC	CASSLQDHYGYTF
TRBV15	TRBD1	TRBJ2-7	once	TGTGCCACCAGCAGGGGACAGCCTACCTACGAGCAGTACTTC	CATSRGQPTYEQYF
TRBV25-1	-	TRBJ1-2	-	TGTGCCAGCAGTGAATACCGGGGGAACTATGGCTACACCTTC	CASSEYRGNYGYTF
TRBV24-1	-	TRBJ1-2	-	TGTGCCACCAGTGAGGGCAGGGGCTATGGCTACACCTTC	CATSEGRGYGYTF
TRBV7-8	-	TRBJ2-5	-	TGTGCCAGCAGCTTAGTTTCCCTCGGAGAGACCCAGTACTTC	CASSLVSLGETQYF
TRBV28	-	TRBJ1-1	-	TGTGCCAGCAGTTTATCGCTGGGGGGGAGCACTGAAGCTTTCTTT	CASSLSLGGSTEAFF
TRBV3-1/TRBV3-2	-	TRBJ1-1	once	TGTGCCAGCAGCCAGGCGGGGGGTAACACTGAAGCTTTCTTT	CASSQAGGNTEAFF
TRBV19	-	TRBJ2-2	-	TGTGCCAGTAGTAAGGACAGGGAGGGGTACACCGGGGAGCTGTTTTTT	CASSKDREGYTGELFF
TRBV5-1	-	TRBJ2-7	-	TGCGCCAGCAGCTTGGCAGGGAACTCCTACGAGCAGTACTTC	CASSLAGNSYEQYF
TRBV28	-	TRBJ2-3	-	TGTGCCAGCAGCCTTGGGACTCCCCGGACGCAGTATTTT	CASSLGTPRTQYF
TRBV27	TRBD2	TRBJ2-3	-	TGTGCCAGCAGTTCGACTAGCGGGATAGATACGCAGTATTTT	CASSSTSGIDTQYF
TRBV5-8	TRBD2	TRBJ2-5	-	TGTGCCAGCAGCTGGGGTGATTATGGCGGGGGGGCCCGAGAGACCCAGTACTTC	CASSWGDYGGGARETQYF
TRBV2	TRBD1	TRBJ2-3	-	TGTGCCAGCAGGACAGGGCTCGGTATAGATACGCAGTATTTT	CASRTGLGIDTQYF
TRBV19	-	TRBJ1-5	-	TGTGCCAGTAGGGTCAGAGAGGGGCCCCAGCATTTT	CASRVREGPQHF
TRBV19	-	TRBJ2-1	-	TGTGCCAGTAGTCTAGCGGACAGGCCAGGGTTCAGGGATGAGCAGTTCTTC	CASSLADRPGFRDEQFF
TRBV5-5	-	TRBJ2-7	-	TGTGCCAGCAGCCTTCAACCTGGGCCCTACGAGCAGTACTTC	CASSLQPGPYEQYF
TRBV25-1	-	TRBJ1-2	-	TGTGCCAGCAGGACCAGCGGTTCGAACTATGGCTACACCTTC	CASRTSGSNYGYTF
TRBV27	-	TRBJ1-5	-	TGTGCCAGCAGCCGAAAACCTACCTCGCATAGCAATCAGCCCCAGCATTTT	CASSRKPTSHSNQPQHF
TRBV20-1	TRBD2	TRBJ2-1	-	TGCAGTGCTAGTGGGACTAGAGGTTTTGAGCAGTTCTTC	CSASGTRGFEQFF
TRBV3-1/TRBV3-2	-	TRBJ2-6	-	TGTGCCAGCAGTCGACAGAGCTCTGGGGCCAACGTCCTGACTTTC	CASSRQSSGANVLTF
TRBV9	-	TRBJ2-2	-	TGTGCCAGCAGCGTATCCGGGGTCAACACCGGGGAGCTGTTTTTT	CASSVSGVNTGELFF
TRBV18	TRBD1	TRBJ2-5	-	TGTGCCAGCTCACGACAGGGGGCGCGGGAAGAGACCCAGTACTTC	CASSRQGAREETQYF
TRBV6-8	TRBD2	TRBJ2-4	-	TGTGCCAGTGCTTCCGGGACTAGCGGGAGAAGAGCCAAAAACATTCAGTACTTC	CASASGTSGRRAKNIQYF
TRBV19	TRBD1	TRBJ2-2	once	TGTGCCAGTACTTGGGGACAGGAGACCACCGGGGAGCTGTTTTTT	CASTWGQETTGELFF